This TCR beta chain is from a study of T cell changes during pregnancy in multiple sclerosis. The repertoire was sequenced with immunoSEQ multiplex PCR; TCRdb's copy has only in-frame clones and lacks some. The repertoire holds 80,000 to 95,000 clones, around 96% seen once, with roughly 1.2% in the top ten. CDR1 and CDR2 (germline): MNHNY, SVGAGI (reference sequence). Unmatched junction bases numbered 8, after V lost 5 bases and J lost 4 bases. The CDR3 covers 16 residues. The rearrangement joins TRBV6-6 to TRBJ2-1; 10 positions match TRBD2. The source material was peripheral blood, sampled in the second trimester of pregnancy. The TCR was taken from a female donor with multiple sclerosis, enrolled in a pregnancy study. CDR3 nucleotides: TGTGCCAGCAGTGGGACGGAGCGGGAGGGGTACAATGAGCAGTTCTTC. Translating it yields CASSGTEREGYNEQFF.